Below, 28 T cell receptor beta chains from the same sample are listed, as sequenced in a study of cytotoxic CD8 clonotypes in ibrutinib-treated CLL (dated by TCRdb to the early 2020s). The label giving this sample's time point can be read as: approximately 11 months on ibrutinib. The protocol used for the library was the immunoSEQ multiplex PCR assay. TCRdb's version of the immuneACCESS table is confined to in-frame rearrangements and falls short of the full clone set. An unresolved V gene accounts for under half of the shortfall where checked; the remainder is of unknown origin. In all, the sample holds 58,000 or so clones, and around 52% of those were seen once. The ten largest clones take up about 15% of the sample. The material sequenced was PBMCs, taken after 12 months of ibrutinib treatment. The receptors here all came from a human donor with chronic lymphocytic leukemia.

This chain joins TRBV6-1 and TRBJ1-5, with 7 bases that match TRBD1. This CDR3 has 13 residues. Per germline, CDR1 MNHNS and CDR2 SASEGT. Trimming at V came to 6 bases and at J to 6 bases, leaving 5 bases not matched to a gene. As DNA, the CDR3 is TGTGCCAGCAGCACCGACAGGGTTCAGCCCCAGCATTTT. This encodes CASSTDRVQPQHF.

To note about this clone: A much larger clone differs by one base, so this may be a read error. The sample has other DNA sequences that encode this CDR3 too. The rearrangement links TRBV29-1 to TRBJ1-1; D is ambiguous. Between the trimmed V and J ends, which lost 4 bases and 0 bases, there was a span of 9 bases. From germline, CDR1 is SQVTM and CDR2 ANQGSEA. This CDR3 has 13 residues. CDR3 loop: CSVGGGMNTEAFF. Here the CDR3 DNA reads TGCAGCGTTGGGGGAGGGATGAACACTGAAGCTTTCTTT.

At least ten counts were recorded for this clone. The chain has TRBV29-1 and TRBJ1-1, with D possibly being TRBD1 (5 bases). The CDR3 consists of 14 residues. The V end lost 1 base, the J end lost 6 bases, and 15 bases lay between the germline ends. The germline gives CDR1 SQVTM, CDR2 ANQGSEA. This CDR3 reads CSVEVQGTRSEAFF. CDR3 coding DNA: TGCAGCGTTGAAGTTCAGGGAACAAGGTCTGAAGCTTTCTTT.

By share, this clone counts as medium-sized (0.01 to 0.1%). The same CDR3 arises from other DNA sequences in this sample as well. This chain connects TRBV18 to TRBJ2-3; a possible D gene is TRBD1 (5 bases). V was cut by 2 bases and J by 3 bases, with 6 bases left in between. CDR3 length: 13 amino acids. Germline CDR1 KGHSH, CDR2 LQKENI. This CDR3 is CASSPRTTDTQYF. In DNA, the CDR3 is TGTGCCAGCTCACCAAGGACAACAGATACGCAGTATTTT. Full variable domain (remainder filled in from reference TRBV18 and TRBJ2-3): NAGVMQNPRHLVRRRGQEARLRCSPMKGHSHVYWYRQLPEEGLKFMVYLQKENIIDESGMPKERFSAEFPKEGPSILRIQQVVRGDSAAYFCASSPRTTDTQYFGPGTRLTVL.

The chain uses TRBV5-3 and TRBJ2-7, with D possibly TRBD1 on 6 matching bases. TRBV5-3 is placed among ORFs of uncertain function. Trimming shortened V by 2 bases and J by 0 bases, and 12 bases separated the two germline ends. This CDR3 is built from 15 residues. The CDR3 loop reads CARSLHRVSSYEQYV. CDR3 DNA: TGTGCCAGAAGCTTACACAGGGTTAGCTCCTACGAGCAGTACGTC.

This clone was detected a few times. V and J are TRBV2 and TRBJ2-7, with 9 bases aligning to TRBD2. Trimming removed 9 bases from V and 2 bases from J; junction bases left unmatched: 5. The CDR3 is made up of 13 amino acids. Per the germline V gene, CDR1 is SNHLY and CDR2 is FYNNEI. The CDR3 here is CARGLAGPYEQYF. The CDR3 DNA is TGTGCCAGGGGGCTAGCGGGACCCTACGAGCAGTACTTC.

This clone was seen a few times. The chain combines TRBV25-1 with TRBJ1-5; no clear D. Trimming stripped 6 bases from V and 6 bases from J, with 6 bases between. Germline values: CDR1 MGHDK, CDR2 SYGVNS. The CDR3 runs to 11 residues. CDR3 coding DNA: TGTGCCAGCAGCTCATCTCAGCCCCAGCATTTT. Translating it yields CASSSSQPQHF. Complete variable domain (other parts from reference TRBV25-1 and TRBJ1-5): EADIYQTPRYLVIGTGKKITLECSQTMGHDKMYWYQQDPGMELHLIHYSYGVNSTEKGDLSSESTVSRIRTEHFPLTLESARPSHTSQYLCASSSSQPQHFGDGTRLSIL.

This clone was counted a single time. The chain is built from TRBV7-9 and TRBJ1-1; 7 bases line up with TRBD1. CDR1 and CDR2 from the germline V gene are SEHNR and FQNEAQ (reference sequence). J lost 6 bases, V lost 5 bases, and 9 bases had no gene match. The CDR3 extends over 14 amino acids. This CDR3 is CASSPTGPGAEAFF. As DNA, the CDR3 is TGTGCCAGCAGCCCGACAGGGCCGGGGGCTGAAGCTTTCTTT.

The chain uses TRBV5-8 and TRBJ1-5; D remains ambiguous. V was trimmed by 4 bases and J by 5 bases, leaving 7 bases between them. CDR1 is SGHTS and CDR2 is YDEGEE in the germline V gene. The CDR3 has 12 residues. The CDR3 reads CASSKTHQPQHF. In DNA, the CDR3 is TGTGCCAGCAGCAAGACTCATCAGCCCCAGCATTTT.

The chain combines TRBV20-1 with TRBJ2-1, with D possibly matching TRBD2 (5 bases). Trimming removed 7 bases from V and 6 bases from J, with 10 bases in between. Germline V gives CDR1 DFQATT, CDR2 SNEGSKA (reference sequence). The CDR3 consists of 11 residues. CDR3 bases: TGCAGTGGAGCGGAGTTCAATGAGCAGTTCTTC. It yields the protein CSGAEFNEQFF.

V and J are TRBV28 and TRBJ2-1; 7 positions match TRBD2. J gave up 4 bases and V 7 bases, and 7 bases lay outside the gene matches. From germline, CDR1 is MDHEN and CDR2 SYDVKM. The CDR3 spans 14 residues. This chain's CDR3 is CASIGGVSYNEQFF. CDR3 sequence (DNA): TGTGCCAGCATTGGGGGGGTATCATACAATGAGCAGTTCTTC.

This clone is medium-sized (0.01 to 0.1%). The rearrangement joins TRBV10-2 to TRBJ1-5, with TRBD1 identical over 7 bases. With 2 bases clipped from V and 7 bases from J, the junction kept 8 bases outside the gene matches. The CDR3 extends over 15 amino acids. Germline values: CDR1 WSHSY, CDR2 SAAADI. The CDR3 nucleotides read TGCGCCAGCAGTGAGGTGGGACAGTCGTACCAGCCCCAGCATTTT. Residues: CASSEVGQSYQPQHF.

This clone was seen a handful of times. The chain carries TRBV7-8 and TRBJ1-2, with D tentatively TRBD1 (5 bases). Per the germline V gene, CDR1 is SGHVS and CDR2 is FQNEAQ. Trimming removed 0 bases at V and 4 bases at J, with 9 bases between. CDR3 size: 14 residues. CDR3 nucleotides: TGTGCCAGCAGCTTAGCAGGGGCCGGCTATGGCTACACCTTC. Translated: CASSLAGAGYGYTF.

This rearrangement joins TRBV6-6 to TRBJ2-7, with D perhaps TRBD1 (6 bases). Trimming removed 5 bases at V and 6 bases at J, with 11 bases between. This CDR3 contains 12 residues. Germline loops: CDR1 MNHNY, CDR2 SVGAGI (reference sequence). The CDR3 is CASSRTGTEQYV. The CDR3 DNA sequence: TGTGCCAGCAGTCGAACAGGGACCGAGCAGTACGTC.

Here the CDR3 DNA reads TGTGCCAGCAGTTCCCCCGGGGCGTGGGGCAATGAGCAGTTCTTC. Its protein is CASSSPGAWGNEQFF. The V gene is TRBV28, the J gene TRBJ2-1; either TRBD1 or TRBD2 may fit D (5 bases each). The germline gives CDR1 MDHEN, CDR2 SYDVKM. Trimming left V 4 bases short and J 6 bases short, with 16 bases between. The CDR3 covers 15 residues.

The chain has TRBV7-2 and TRBJ2-1; maybe TRBD1 (5 bases). CDR1 and CDR2 (germline): SGHTA, FQGNSA. The ends were cut back, 3 bases at V and 5 bases at J, with 11 bases in the middle. This CDR3 is 14 amino acids long. The CDR3 DNA sequence: TGTGCCAGCAGCTTGAGTGGGGCCCACAATGAGCAGTTCTTC. The encoded protein is CASSLSGAHNEQFF.

This clone has a handful of counts. V and J are TRBV6-6 and TRBJ1-1, with 7 bases matching TRBD1. This CDR3 spans 13 amino acids. V gave up 3 bases and J gave up 4 bases; unmatched junction bases: 2. Per the germline V gene, CDR1 is MNHNY and CDR2 is SVGAGI (reference sequence). The CDR3 nucleotides read TGTGCCAGCAGTTATCAGGGGGGCACTGAAGCTTTCTTT. It encodes CASSYQGGTEAFF.

This clone was picked up many times. The rearrangement links TRBV9 to TRBJ2-3; 12 bases are a match to TRBD2. The V and J ends lost 0 bases and 0 bases, in that order; junction bases with no gene match: 5. Germline V gene sequence: CDR1 SGDLS, CDR2 YYNGEE. This CDR3 is 18 amino acids long. The CDR3 is CASSVVGLAGSSTDTQYF. CDR3 bases: TGTGCCAGCAGCGTAGTGGGACTAGCGGGCTCGAGCACAGATACGCAGTATTTT.

The rearrangement links TRBV27 to TRBJ1-4; D is uncertain. The CDR3 loop spans 14 amino acids. Germline V CDR1 and CDR2: MNHEY, SMNVEV (reference sequence). Trimming shortened V by 3 bases and J by 4 bases, and 9 bases separated the two germline ends. Written as DNA, the CDR3 is TGTGCCAGCAGTTTCGCCGGGTATAATGAAAAACTGTTTTTT. Amino acids: CASSFAGYNEKLFF.

In regard to this clone: The sample has other DNA sequences that encode this CDR3 too. CDR3 bases: TGTGCCAGCTCCCCCCCTAACACCGGGGAGCTGTTTTTT. This sequence encodes CASSPPNTGELFF. The chain combines TRBV5-4 with TRBJ2-2, with D uncertain. The CDR3 has 13 amino acids. The V end lost 7 bases, the J end lost 2 bases, and 9 bases lay between the germline ends. Germline CDR1 SGHNT, CDR2 YYREEE (reference sequence).

This clone was recorded a few times. The chain couples TRBV7-8 to TRBJ2-5; D is ambiguous. Germline CDR1 is SGHVS and CDR2 is FQNEAQ. The CDR3 extends over 13 amino acids. The V and J ends lost 0 bases and 6 bases respectively, with 8 bases between them. CDR3 nucleotide sequence: TGTGCCAGCAGCTTAGCGGGATCGAAGACCCAGTACTTC. Protein sequence: CASSLAGSKTQYF.

This rearrangement joins TRBV6-1 to TRBJ1-3; a possible D gene is TRBD1 (6 bases). Trimming pared 2 bases from V and 0 bases from J, leaving 17 bases between. CDR3 length equals 18 residues. The germline gives CDR1 MNHNS, CDR2 SASEGT. CDR3 residues: CASSEYPRTALSGNTIYF. The DNA of the CDR3 is TGTGCCAGCAGTGAATACCCTCGGACAGCACTCTCTGGAAACACCATATATTTT.

The rearrangement joins TRBV4-2 to TRBJ1-3; D is undetermined. CDR3 length equals 16 residues. Trimming stripped 0 bases from V and 4 bases from J, with 13 bases between. Per the germline V gene, CDR1 is LGHNA and CDR2 is YNFKEQ. The CDR3 here is CASSQDRGGVGNTIYF. CDR3 nucleotides: TGTGCCAGCAGCCAAGATCGGGGAGGAGTCGGAAACACCATATATTTT.

The rearrangement links TRBV11-2 to TRBJ2-5, with unresolved D. This CDR3 spans 13 amino acids. The germline V gene encodes CDR1 SGHAT and CDR2 FQNNGV. The V end was cut by 1 base, the J end by 5 bases, with 8 bases between. CDR3 coding DNA: TGTGCCAGCAGCTTAGGGACCCAGGAGACCCAGTACTTC. This gives the protein CASSLGTQETQYF.

The rearrangement links TRBV5-6 to TRBJ1-2; possible D gene TRBD1, 5 bases. CDR1 is SGHDT, CDR2 YYEEEE, per germline. The CDR3 is 14 residues long. V was cut by 2 bases and J by 0 bases, with 8 bases left in between. Here the CDR3 reads CASSLTGTNYGYTF. The CDR3 DNA follows: TGTGCCAGCAGCTTAACAGGAACTAACTATGGCTACACCTTC.

This clone was observed a few times. The chain couples TRBV5-1 to TRBJ1-1; 7 bases match TRBD1. The ends lost 3 bases at V and 1 base at J; junction bases unmatched: 3. Germline CDR1 reads SGHRS; CDR2 reads YFSETQ. This CDR3 contains 14 residues. The CDR3, as DNA: TGCGCCAGCAGCTCCCGGACAGGGAACACTGAAGCTTTCTTT. Translated, it gives CASSSRTGNTEAFF.

V usage is TRBV5-1 and J usage is TRBJ2-3; maybe TRBD2 (6 bases). V shed 0 bases and J shed 5 bases, with 13 bases lying between them. Germline V gene sequence: CDR1 SGHRS, CDR2 YFSETQ. The CDR3 totals 15 residues. The CDR3 reads CASSLVGTSIDTQYF. The CDR3 DNA sequence: TGCGCCAGCAGCTTGGTAGGGACTTCTATAGATACGCAGTATTTT.

The chain couples TRBV6-5 to TRBJ2-5, with TRBD2 matching over 11 bases. The CDR3 consists of 15 residues. Per germline, CDR1 MNHEY and CDR2 SVGAGI. V gave up 5 bases and J gave up 2 bases; unmatched junction bases: 4. The CDR3, as DNA: TGTGCCAGCAGTGCTAGCGGGGGGCTGCAAGAGACCCAGTACTTC. Residues: CASSASGGLQETQYF.